This T cell receptor (beta chain) was observed in a study of blood T cell repertoires in COVID-19 (dated by TCRdb to the early 2020s). General notes on the study: Samples from collaborators originated in the United States, Italy and Spain and spanned both the acute and convalescent phases of COVID-19. Subjects who had been exposed to COVID-19, were actively infected with it, or had recovered from it provided the deeply sampled blood TCRbeta repertoires that made up the dataset. The samples were drawn from two sources: the first 160 participants of the ongoing ImmuneRACE study, and fewer than 1,500 subjects contributed by 6 global collaborators. HLA class I and class II types, where available, came from metadata supplied by the sample provider rather than from assay-based typing. The prospective study material was composed of cDNA or gDNA derived from T cells, B-cell-depleted T cells, or PBMCs. The sample metadata nearly always contained a de-identified subject ID, COVID-19 status, age in years and sex. A freely available public database, intended as a resource for researchers studying the immune response to SARS-CoV-2, is where the repertoires were released. The paper as a whole reports these results and caveats: Clinical and demographic metadata were provided uncurated, with the amount varying by source and participant.

The CDR3, from cysteine to phenylalanine, totals 14 residues. Of the read, only the CDR3 DNA is kept; its 42 bases are in frame from base 1. V loses 4 bases, J loses 2 bases, and the germline ends lie 12 bases apart. The germline V gene (reference sequence) gives CDR1 as SGHNT and CDR2 as YYREEE. Collaborating institutions collected whole blood in K2EDTA tubes following their own protocols. For TCRbeta analysis, collaborators shipped samples as frozen whole blood, isolated PBMCs, or DNA extracted from either of those sample types. For this clone: No cognate antigen has been identified for it. Base qualities are not recorded, but no much larger clone differs from it by a single base.

The immunoSEQ Assay, a bias-controlled multiplex PCR, was used to amplify TCRbeta CDR3 regions from genomic DNA. In the original analysis: Within the assay, amplification of reference gene primers was used to estimate how many nucleated cells each sample contained. Sequence reads were collapsed and filtered to measure the absolute abundance of every unique TCRbeta CDR3 rearrangement. For each sample, productive Simpson clonality was calculated as the square root of Simpson's diversity index over productive rearrangements. Imported from immuneACCESS, the table was reduced by TCRdb to in-frame sequences with V and J called. These copies leave out some clones; in studies compared against another copy, an unresolved V gene accounts for under half, and the cause of the remainder is not known. The V and J calls and clone size come from that table; D and trimming were worked out from the DNA. Across this sample there are 150,000 to 200,000 clones, with roughly 86% seen only once. In total, the top ten clones hold around 0.99% of the sample.

The specimen was peripheral blood. The chain links TRBV5-4 with TRBJ1-2; confidence is insufficient to name the D gene. The sequence was obtained from a man between 18 and 29 years old with acute or convalescent COVID-19. In nucleotides, the sequence is TGTGCCAGCAGCCCAGGTTCGGCCAACTATGGCTACACCTTC. It specifies CASSPGSANYGYTF.